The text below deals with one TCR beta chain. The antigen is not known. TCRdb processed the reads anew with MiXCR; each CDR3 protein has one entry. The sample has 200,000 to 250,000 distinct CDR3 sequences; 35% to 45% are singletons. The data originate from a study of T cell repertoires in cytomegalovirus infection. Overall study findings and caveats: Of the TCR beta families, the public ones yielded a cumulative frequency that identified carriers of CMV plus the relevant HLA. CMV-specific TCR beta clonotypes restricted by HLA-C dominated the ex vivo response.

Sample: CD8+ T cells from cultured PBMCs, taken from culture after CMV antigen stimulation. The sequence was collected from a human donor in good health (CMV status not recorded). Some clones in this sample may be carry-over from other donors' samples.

The CDR3 bases are TGCCTCCTTGGGGGGTACCTCACAGATACGCAGTATTTT. This codes for CLLGGYLTDTQYF. The V gene is TRBV29-1, the J gene TRBJ2-3; a possible D gene is TRBD2 (6 bases). The CDR3 is 13 residues long. From germline, CDR1 is SQVTM and CDR2 ANQGSEA.